This TCR beta chain came from a study of T cells after somatic rescue of genetic block. The CDR3 spans 13 residues. Trimming removed 5 bases at V and 4 bases at J, with 8 bases between. Germline V gene lookup returns CDR1 SGHNT and CDR2 YENEEA. TCRdb's table, derived via immunoSEQ multiplex PCR, lists solely in-frame clones and lacks some. The data contain some 74,000 clones, roughly 90% of them singletons. J is TRBJ2-2 and V is TRBV11-3, with D unclear. Sequenced input: peripheral blood mononuclear cells (PBMCs). This sequence was found in a man aged 25-40 years. Here the CDR3 reads CASSRRGTGELFF. CDR3 nucleotides: TGTGCCAGCAGCCGCCGAGGCACCGGGGAGCTGTTTTTT.